This T cell receptor beta chain was observed in a study of cytomegalovirus exposure and HLA in healthy donors. The study's findings and limits: Later analysis associated a missense DCLRE1C variant with TCR beta V- and J-gene trimming.

A single count supports this clone. What it binds is unknown. This PCR relied on a set of 60 Vbeta primers and 13 Jbeta primers. Some clones are missing from TCRdb's copy, which holds only in-frame ones; the method was immunoSEQ multiplex PCR. Altogether 80,000 to 95,000 clones are present, about 78% being singletons, with the ten largest covering 5.5% to 7.5%. Sequencing was done on a sample of PBMCs. This TCR derives from a young man in good health and CMV-seropositive.

Here the CDR3 reads CSGVAGESEQYF. CDR3 DNA: TGCAGCGGCGTAGCGGGAGAAAGCGAGCAGTACTTC. The chain links TRBV29-1 to TRBJ2-7, with 9 bases that match TRBD2. J gave up 6 bases and V 7 bases, and 7 bases lay outside the gene matches. The CDR3 loop spans 12 amino acids. Per germline, CDR1 SQVTM and CDR2 ANQGSEA.